Described below is a single T cell receptor (beta chain) sequence and its context. Its cognate antigen is unknown. The data were obtained in a study of cytomegalovirus exposure and HLA in healthy donors. Amplification used 60 Vbeta primers and 13 Jbeta primers. Sequenced by immunoSEQ multiplex PCR; TCRdb stores in-frame clones only, minus some. Among fewer than 350,000 clones listed, about 87% were seen once. The study's findings and limits: Listed as cytomegalovirus-associated were 150 or so TCR beta chains. Common viral pathogens were later found to be apparently linked to several of the most significant clusters.

This clonotype originated in a woman between 18 and 29 years old in good health and CMV-seronegative. The sample taken for sequencing was PBMCs.

DNA of the CDR3: TGTGCCAGCAGTGACTCGACAGCTGCCTACAATGAGCAGTTCTTC. It specifies CASSDSTAAYNEQFF. The chain joins TRBV6-4 to TRBJ2-1, with a tentative D call TRBD1 (5 bases). This CDR3 region has 15 residues. In germline, CDR1 is MRHNA, CDR2 SNTAGT. The V end lost 0 bases, the J end lost 2 bases, and 8 bases lay between the germline ends.